This TCR beta chain was recovered during a study of identical twins. Trimming took off 0 bases at V and 8 bases at J, with 11 bases between the two ends. CDR1 is SGHTA, CDR2 FQGNSA, per germline. The CDR3 sequence is 14 residues long. Each CDR3 protein is one row after TCRdb ran MiXCR on the 5' RACE reads. The table includes around 140,000 distinct CDR3 sequences, 3.5% detected once. Study-wide results and limits: Cord blood beta clonotypes that were abundant carried fewer insertions, and memory repertoires showed no such trend.

In this sample, this clonotype turned up many times. Its specificity is not known. The J gene is TRBJ2-1, the V gene TRBV7-2; no definite D call. The sequence came from a young man in good health. The sample consisted of memory T cells sorted from blood. The chain's CDR3 is CASSLALVSHEQFF. Here the CDR3 DNA reads TGTGCCAGCAGCTTAGCCCTAGTCAGTCATGAGCAGTTCTTC.